This T cell receptor beta chain was recovered during a study of blood T cell repertoires in COVID-19. Across the study: There were acute and convalescent COVID-19 samples, and they came from the United States, Italy and Spain.

This table comes from immunoSEQ multiplex PCR, and its TCRdb copy is limited to in-frame clones, with some not included. This sample has a few hundred thousand clones; 80% to 85% occur once, and the top ten carry approximately 6.6%. V lost 4 bases to trimming and J lost 0 bases, with 25 bases between them. This CDR3 is 19 amino acids long. Per germline, CDR1 SGHRS and CDR2 YFSETQ. Sequenced: PBMCs or T cells enriched from blood (not recorded which). The chain couples TRBV5-1 to TRBJ1-2; D might be TRBD1 (6 bases). This clonotype was obtained from a woman aged 40 to 50 who had recovered from COVID-19. CDR3 sequence reads: CASSRIEDRGFTTNYGYTF. CDR3 coding DNA: TGCGCCAGCAGCCGAATTGAGGACAGAGGCTTTACTACTAACTATGGCTACACCTTC.